These 13 T cell receptor beta chains came from one sample sequenced in a study of Graves' ophthalmopathy and Graves' hyperthyroidism. Amplification of TCR beta CDR3 regions used RNA transcripts. HTBI primers were employed in first-round RT-PCR, then a second-round multiplex PCR followed. One entry per CDR3 protein results from TCRdb running MiXCR on the multiplex PCR reads. The sample has 350,000 to 450,000 distinct CDR3 sequences; about 16% are singletons. Sample: peripheral blood. Every receptor here comes from a woman under 30 with Graves' ophthalmopathy.

The genes are TRBV10-3 and TRBJ1-1, with TRBD1 matching 7 bases. Trimming removed 6 bases from V and 6 bases from J; junction bases left unmatched: 10. CDR3 length: 14 amino acids. The germline V gene encodes CDR1 ENHRY and CDR2 SYGVKD. The CDR3 coding sequence is TGTGCCATCAGACCCGGGACAGCGTCCCCTGAAGCTTTCTTT. It specifies CAIRPGTASPEAFF.

This chain uses TRBV28 with TRBJ2-7; D unclear. Between the trimmed V and J ends, which lost 1 base and 10 bases, there was a span of 5 bases. CDR3 length: 10 residues. The germline V gene has CDR1 MDHEN and CDR2 SYDVKM. The CDR3 DNA reads TGTGCCAGCAGTTTATCACCTCAGTACTTC. The encoded protein is CASSLSPQYF.

The table lists this clonotype with many counts. V and J are TRBV30 and TRBJ1-1; 7 nucleotides line up with TRBD1. This CDR3 spans 14 amino acids. V was pared by 0 bases and J by 5 bases, with 6 bases of the junction left unmatched. Germline CDR1 is GTSNPN and CDR2 is SVGIG (reference sequence). The DNA of the CDR3 is TGTGCCTGGAGTGTAGGGACAGTGGGAACTGAAGCTTTCTTT. Translation gives CAWSVGTVGTEAFF.

In this sample, this clonotype turned up a few times. This rearrangement joins TRBV6-1 to TRBJ2-2; possible D gene TRBD2, 5 bases. Trimming stripped 6 bases from V and 4 bases from J, with 15 bases between. Per the germline V gene, CDR1 is MNHNS and CDR2 is SASEGT. CDR3 length equals 15 residues. The CDR3 nucleotides read TGTGCCAGCAGCCTAAGGTCGGGGTCCACCGGGGAGCTGTTTTTT. This sequence encodes CASSLRSGSTGELFF.

This clonotype occurred a few times. The rearrangement joins TRBV4-3 to TRBJ2-7, with D perhaps assigned TRBD1 or TRBD2 (5 bases each). Germline V gene data show CDR1 as LGHNA and CDR2 as YSLEER. This CDR3 is built from 16 residues. Trimming took off 1 base at V and 2 bases at J, with 15 bases between the two ends. CDR3 DNA sequence: TGCGCCAGCAGCCAAGTTGGGGGTAGCGCCACCTACGAGCAGTACTTC. It is translated as CASSQVGGSATYEQYF.

In this sample, this clonotype turned up many times. The chain carries TRBV12-3 or TRBV12-4 and TRBJ1-5, with 9 bases aligning to TRBD1. V was clipped by 1 base and J by 7 bases; unmatched bases: 5. CDR3 length equals 15 residues. CDR3 amino acids: CASSLGDRAIQPQHF. CDR3 nucleotides: TGTGCCAGCAGTTTAGGGGACAGGGCCATCCAGCCCCAGCATTTT.

This clonotype has ten or more counts. Relative to the germline gene, one junction end is altered; a read error may explain this. This sequence joins TRBV7-9 and TRBJ2-7; D is unclear. CDR1 and CDR2 (germline): SEHNR, FQNEAQ (reference sequence). The CDR3 is 12 amino acids. CDR3 nucleotide sequence: TGCGCCAGCAGCTTGGGTGGGGTCGAGCAGTACTTC. Translating gives CASSLGGVEQYF.

This clonotype came up many times. V is TRBV6-2 or TRBV6-3 and J is TRBJ1-1, with D unresolved. From germline, CDR1 is MNHEY and CDR2 SVGEGT. The CDR3 runs 16 residues. Trimming removed 0 bases at V and 0 bases at J, with 11 bases between. The CDR3 loop reads CASSYSSGLLNTEAFF. The CDR3 DNA reads TGTGCCAGCAGTTACTCTAGCGGGTTATTGAACACTGAAGCTTTCTTT.

This clonotype came up many times. In DNA, the CDR3 is TGTGCCAGCAGCTCTCCTCGAGGGACAGAGACCCAGTACTTC. This translates into CASSSPRGTETQYF. This chain connects TRBV7-6 to TRBJ2-5, with D possibly called TRBD1 or TRBD2 (5 bases each). Germline CDR1 is SGHVS and CDR2 is FNYEAQ. This CDR3 has 14 amino acids. V lost 4 bases and J lost 4, with 13 bases in between.

This clonotype has at least ten counts. The chain combines TRBV27 with TRBJ1-5; the D gene is possibly TRBD1 (5 bases). V was clipped by 5 bases and J by 2 bases, with 13 bases between them. Germline V gene lookup returns CDR1 MNHEY and CDR2 SMNVEV (reference sequence). The length of the CDR3 is 15 residues. The CDR3 here is CASSLLGGGNQPQHF. For the CDR3, the DNA is TGTGCCAGCAGTCTACTCGGGGGTGGCAATCAGCCCCAGCATTTT.

This clonotype was seen at least ten times. The gene calls are TRBV28 and TRBJ2-7; perhaps TRBD2 as D (6 bases). CDR1 MDHEN and CDR2 SYDVKM come from the germline V gene. The CDR3 is 16 amino acids. Trimming took 3 bases from V and 2 from J, leaving 17 bases between them. The CDR3 loop is CASSFQAGGAAYEQYF. Written as DNA, the CDR3 is TGTGCCAGCAGTTTCCAAGCGGGCGGGGCAGCCTACGAGCAGTACTTC. The whole variable domain, remainder taken from reference TRBV28 and TRBJ2-7, is DVKVTQSSRYLVKRTGEKVFLECVQDMDHENMFWYRQDPGLGLRLIYFSYDVKMKEKGDIPEGYSVSREKKERFSLILESASTNQTSMYLCASSFQAGGAAYEQYFGPGTRLTVT.

At least ten counts were recorded for this clonotype. The chain links TRBV5-6 to TRBJ2-2; D may be TRBD1 or TRBD2 (5 bases each). V gave up 7 bases and J gave up 1 base, with 14 bases separating them. Germline CDR1 and CDR2: SGHDT and YYEEEE. The CDR3 consists of 15 residues. CDR3 loop: CASVYGAVNTGELFF. CDR3 DNA: TGTGCCAGCGTTTACGGGGCGGTGAACACCGGGGAGCTGTTTTTT.

This chain joins TRBV28 and TRBJ1-2; D ambiguous. The CDR3 has 14 residues. With 6 bases removed from V and 0 bases from J, the gap between germline ends came to 11 bases. CDR1 MDHEN and CDR2 SYDVKM come from the germline V gene. CDR3 in amino acids: CASRSSGSNYGYTF. DNA for the CDR3: TGTGCCAGCAGATCTTCGGGCTCTAACTATGGCTACACCTTC.